These 17 T cell receptor beta chains share one sample of origin, sequenced in a study of T cell clones after liver transplantation. Libraries were prepared by immunoSEQ multiplex PCR; TCRdb keeps only in-frame clonotypes and omits some of them. The table includes some 80,000 clones, 84% detected once. The source was CD4+ T cells from blood, collected around 50 months after liver transplant. The source is a human patient who received a liver transplant. The T cells may come from the graft donor.

This rearrangement joins TRBV7-2 to TRBJ2-1; possibly TRBD2 for D (5 bases). V shed 5 bases and J shed 12 bases, with 17 bases lying between them. Germline V gene sequence: CDR1 SGHTA, CDR2 FQGNSA. The CDR3 totals 13 residues. The CDR3 loop reads CASSLSRVARQFF. DNA of the CDR3: TGTGCCAGCAGCCTATCGAGGGTGGCGAGGCAGTTCTTC.

This clone was seen a single time. The rearrangement uses TRBV11-1 and TRBJ1-1; 8 nucleotides match TRBD1. Per the germline V gene, CDR1 is SGHAT and CDR2 is FQDESV (reference sequence). V lost 3 bases to trimming and J lost 1 base; unmatched junction nucleotides: 4. CDR3 length equals 15 residues. CDR3 bases: TGTGCCAGCAGCTTGTTGGGGACAGGGAACACTGAAGCTTTCTTT. This gives the protein CASSLLGTGNTEAFF.

In this sample, this clone turned up once. The chain couples TRBV5-1 to TRBJ2-5, with TRBD2 matching over 14 bases. The germline V gene encodes CDR1 SGHRS and CDR2 YFSETQ. With V trimmed by 0 bases and J by 5 bases, 6 bases remained unmatched. The CDR3 spans 17 residues. CDR3 nucleotides: TGCGCCAGCAGCTTGGGGACTAGCGGGAGGCGGTATGAGACCCAGTACTTC. Its translation is CASSLGTSGRRYETQYF.

V and J are TRBV6-5 and TRBJ2-7; the D gene is possibly TRBD2 (6 bases). V lost 7 bases to trimming and J lost 6 bases, with 19 bases between them. The germline V gene encodes CDR1 MNHEY and CDR2 SVGAGI. The CDR3 has 14 residues. CDR3 loop: CASNPAGLGAEQYF. CDR3 nucleotides: TGTGCCAGCAACCCCGCGGGATTGGGTGCCGAGCAGTACTTC.

The chain recombines TRBV23-1 with TRBJ2-3, with D unclear. TRBV23-1 is annotated as an ORF whose role is uncertain. The CDR3 has 15 amino acids. The V end lost 0 bases, the J end lost 4 bases, and 11 bases lay between the germline ends. The CDR3 spells CASSQSLGAADTQYF. The CDR3 coding sequence is TGCGCCAGCAGTCAATCGCTCGGAGCCGCAGATACGCAGTATTTT.

The chain is built from TRBV5-5 and TRBJ1-3, with D unclear. Per germline, CDR1 SGHKS and CDR2 YYEKEE (reference sequence). The CDR3 is 14 residues long. V gave up 5 bases and J gave up 0 bases, with 9 bases separating them. The CDR3 bases are TGTGCCAGCAGTCCTCGTTACTCTGGAAACACCATATATTTT. Its translation is CASSPRYSGNTIYF.

The chain employs TRBV19 and TRBJ2-7; D not certain. Deletions cut 3 bases from V and 1 base from J, with 10 bases between. This CDR3 contains 14 residues. CDR1 LNHDA and CDR2 SQIVND come from the germline V gene (reference sequence). CDR3 coding DNA: TGTGCCAGTAGTATCACCGACACTTCCTACGAGCAGTACTTC. This codes for CASSITDTSYEQYF.

This chain connects TRBV28 to TRBJ2-7; D perhaps matches TRBD2 (5 bases). V lost 8 bases and J 1 base, leaving 9 bases between the germline ends. The CDR3 runs to 12 residues. Germline values: CDR1 MDHEN, CDR2 SYDVKM. The CDR3 DNA reads TGTGCCAGCGGGAGCGCTTCCTACGAGCAGTACTTC. It codes for CASGSASYEQYF.

The chain joins TRBV7-9 to TRBJ1-5; possible D gene TRBD1, 6 bases. The CDR3 is 14 residues long. V lost 3 bases, J lost 5 bases, and 11 bases lay in between. CDR1 SEHNR and CDR2 FQNEAQ come from the germline V gene (reference sequence). CDR3 nucleotide sequence: TGTGCCAGCAGCTTCACAGGGAGGGATCAGCCCCAGCATTTT. Amino acids: CASSFTGRDQPQHF.

This chain links TRBV4-2 with TRBJ2-1, with 7 bases matching TRBD2. CDR3 length: 15 amino acids. Losses at the gene ends were 3 bases for V and 8 bases for J; bases not matched to a gene: 10. Germline V gives CDR1 LGHNA, CDR2 YNFKEQ. The CDR3 bases are TGTGCCAGCAGCCAGATCGGCGGGAGTAGGGATGAGCAGTTCTTC. It yields the protein CASSQIGGSRDEQFF.

The rearrangement links TRBV7-9 to TRBJ1-3; D is unclear. This CDR3 has 12 amino acids. The germline gives CDR1 SEHNR, CDR2 FQNEAQ (reference sequence). Trimming stripped 4 bases from V and 6 bases from J, with 7 bases between. The CDR3 sequence is CASSSSINTIYF. The CDR3 DNA is TGTGCCAGCAGCTCCTCAATAAACACCATATATTTT.

The rearrangement links TRBV6-1 to TRBJ1-2; D is unclear. Trimming removed 0 bases at V and 3 bases at J, with 8 bases between. CDR3 length equals 14 residues. Germline CDR1 is MNHNS and CDR2 is SASEGT. CDR3 sequence reads: CASSEALLYYGYTF. In DNA form, the CDR3 reads TGTGCCAGCAGTGAAGCGCTGTTATACTATGGCTACACCTTC.

The rearrangement joins TRBV7-9 to TRBJ2-3, with D tentatively TRBD1 or TRBD2 (5 bases each). This CDR3 has 14 residues. The ends were cut back, 0 bases at V and 1 base at J, with 5 bases in the middle. The germline CDR1 and CDR2 sequences are SEHNR and FQNEAQ (reference sequence). CDR3 bases: TGTGCCAGCAGCTTAGCGGGGGGCACAGATACGCAGTATTTT. It yields the protein CASSLAGGTDTQYF.

The rearrangement joins TRBV7-3 to TRBJ2-3, with D tentatively TRBD1 or TRBD2 (5 bases each). The V end was cut by 5 bases, the J end by 4 bases, with 10 bases between. Germline CDR1 is SGHTA and CDR2 is FQGTGA. This CDR3 is 13 amino acids long. CDR3 DNA: TGTGCCAGCAGCCCCGGGGCCCCAGATACGCAGTATTTT. Translated, it gives CASSPGAPDTQYF.

V is TRBV5-4 and J is TRBJ1-2; D is unresolved. Looked up from germline, CDR1 is SGHNT and CDR2 is YYREEE (reference sequence). The CDR3 length is 16 residues. V gave up 0 bases and J gave up 7 bases, with 19 bases separating them. Here the CDR3 DNA reads TGTGCCAGCAGCTTGGACGGGCCGTCAAAAGGAGGTGGCTACACCTTC. It codes for CASSLDGPSKGGGYTF. The full variable domain, its missing parts supplied by reference TRBV5-4 and TRBJ1-2, is ETGVTQSPTHLIKTRGQQVTLRCSSQSGHNTVSWYQQALGQGPQFIFQYYREEENGRGNFPPRFSGLQFPNYSSELNVNALELDDSALYLCASSLDGPSKGGGYTFGSGTRLTVV.

This chain links TRBV7-9 with TRBJ2-3, with D hard to call. V was shortened by 0 bases and J by 5 bases, with 3 bases between the two germline ends. The CDR3 totals 12 residues. Germline V lookup: CDR1 SEHNR, CDR2 FQNEAQ (reference sequence). As DNA, the CDR3 is TGTGCCAGCAGCTTAGCGGTAGATACGCAGTATTTT. It is translated as CASSLAVDTQYF.

The gene calls are TRBV15 and TRBJ2-7; no clear D gene. Deletions cut 1 base from V and 3 bases from J, with 7 bases between. The length of the CDR3 is 13 residues. Looked up from germline, CDR1 is LNHNV and CDR2 is YYDKDF (reference sequence). CDR3 in DNA: TGTGCCACCAGCAGAGGTGCCAGCTACGAGCAGTACTTC. Translation: CATSRGASYEQYF. Based on the CDR3 plus reference TRBV15 and TRBJ2-7, the full variable domain is DAMVIQNPRYQVTQFGKPVTLSCSQTLNHNVMYWYQQKSSQAPKLLFHYYDKDFNNEADTPDNFQSRRPNTSFCFLDIRSPGLGDTAMYLCATSRGASYEQYFGPGTRLTVT.